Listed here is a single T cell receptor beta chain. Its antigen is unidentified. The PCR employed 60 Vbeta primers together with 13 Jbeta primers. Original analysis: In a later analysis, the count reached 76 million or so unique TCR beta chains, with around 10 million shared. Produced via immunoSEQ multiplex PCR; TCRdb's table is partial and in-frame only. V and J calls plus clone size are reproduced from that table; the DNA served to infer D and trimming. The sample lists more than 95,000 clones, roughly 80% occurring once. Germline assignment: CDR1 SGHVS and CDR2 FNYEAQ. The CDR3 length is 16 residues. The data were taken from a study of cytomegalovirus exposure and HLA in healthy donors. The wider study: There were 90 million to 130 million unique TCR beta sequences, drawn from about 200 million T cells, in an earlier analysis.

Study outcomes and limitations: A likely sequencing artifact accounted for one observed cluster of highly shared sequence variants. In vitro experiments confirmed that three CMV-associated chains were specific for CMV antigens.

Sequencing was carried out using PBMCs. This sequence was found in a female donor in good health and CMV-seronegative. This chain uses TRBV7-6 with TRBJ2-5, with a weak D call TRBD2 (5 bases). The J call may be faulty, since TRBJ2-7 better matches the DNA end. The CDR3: CASSKQLGVGPGEQYF. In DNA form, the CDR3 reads TGTGCCAGCAGCAAACAACTCGGGGTGGGCCCAGGCGAGCAGTACTTC.